The 19 T cell receptor beta chains below were found in one sample sequenced in a study of T cell responses to AZD1222 COVID-19 vaccine. Assay used: immunoSEQ multiplex PCR; TCRdb lists only in-frame clones, some missing. The sample consists of 120,000 or so clones, 75% to 85% of them appearing once. Sequencing used peripheral blood, obtained 28 days after the second AZD1222 dose. The receptors come from an adult who received the AZD1222 COVID-19 vaccine.

This clone has only a few counts. The chain employs TRBV5-8 and TRBJ2-1; 9 bases agree with TRBD1. Germline CDR1 reads SGHTS; CDR2 reads YDEGEE. Losses at the gene ends were 4 bases for V and 3 bases for J; bases not matched to a gene: 5. CDR3 length equals 15 residues. The CDR3 protein is CASSAGQGGYNEQFF. The DNA for the CDR3 is TGTGCCAGCAGCGCGGGACAGGGAGGCTACAATGAGCAGTTCTTC.

A word on this clone: Lacking the conserved final phenylalanine or tryptophan, this CDR3 likely reflects a read error. The limits of the CDR3 on the DNA are not certain, so only TCRdb's listed CDR3 is given. The J gene is TRBJ1-2, the V gene TRBV21-1; the table gives TRBD1 as D, unverified against the DNA. TRBV21-1 represents a pseudogene. The CDR3 is 12 residues long, ends included. Here the CDR3 reads CASSLRLPTGGG.

A single count supports this clone. V and J are TRBV11-3 and TRBJ2-2; TRBD1 matches at 7 bases. The CDR3 contains 14 residues. Trimming cost V 5 bases and J 7 bases; bases outside gene matches: 7. CDR1 is SGHNT and CDR2 is YENEEA in the germline V gene. CDR3 in amino acids: CASSRDRVDGELFF. The CDR3 bases are TGTGCCAGCAGCAGGGACAGAGTAGACGGGGAGCTGTTTTTT.

This chain links TRBV7-2 with TRBJ2-7; D ambiguous. Germline V gives CDR1 SGHTA, CDR2 FQGNSA. The CDR3 loop spans 13 amino acids. V gave up 1 base and J gave up 6 bases, with 10 bases separating them. CDR3 amino acids: CASSLVVAAEQYF. The CDR3 region has the DNA TGTGCCAGCAGCTTAGTAGTGGCAGCCGAGCAGTACTTC.

CDR3 sequence (DNA): TGTGCCAGCAGGGTTGGAGGCAGCTCCTATAATTCACCCCTCCACTTT. Translated: CASRVGGSSYNSPLHF. This chain joins TRBV27 and TRBJ1-6; D not resolved. Trimming stripped 6 bases from V and 0 bases from J, with 12 bases between. This CDR3 has 16 amino acids. Germline CDR1 reads MNHEY; CDR2 reads SMNVEV (reference sequence).

This clone has more than one count but fewer than ten. The chain uses TRBV9 and TRBJ2-5; TRBD2 matches at 7 bases. Trimming took 4 bases from V and 0 from J; bases not matched to a gene: 9. The germline V gene encodes CDR1 SGDLS and CDR2 YYNGEE. The CDR3 covers 16 residues. DNA of the CDR3: TGTGCCAGCAGCCGTAGCGGGTCATGGTACCAAGAGACCCAGTACTTC. Residues: CASSRSGSWYQETQYF.

The chain couples TRBV28 to TRBJ1-4; D is unresolved. The CDR3 length is 12 residues. The germline V and J ends were trimmed by 6 bases and 8 bases, with 10 bases remaining between them. Germline assignment: CDR1 MDHEN and CDR2 SYDVKM. CDR3 sequence reads: CASRAGKEKLFF. DNA for the CDR3: TGTGCCAGCAGGGCGGGGAAAGAAAAACTGTTTTTT.

This clone was recorded a few times. The chain uses TRBV19 and TRBJ1-1; no clear D gene. This CDR3 has 14 amino acids. CDR1 LNHDA and CDR2 SQIVND come from the germline V gene (reference sequence). Trimming took off 4 bases at V and 3 bases at J, with 12 bases between the two ends. Here the CDR3 DNA reads TGTGCCAGTAGTAGGTTCGGTCGGGACACTGAAGCTTTCTTT. Amino acid sequence: CASSRFGRDTEAFF.

This clone has only one observation. The chain recombines TRBV9 with TRBJ2-3; 8 nucleotides line up with TRBD2. CDR3 size: 17 residues. The V segment lost 0 bases and the J segment 1 base; nucleotides outside the gene matches: 7. The germline CDR1 and CDR2 sequences are SGDLS and YYNGEE. CDR3 protein: CASSVAPPAGGTDTQYF. The CDR3 DNA sequence: TGTGCCAGCAGCGTAGCCCCCCCAGCGGGGGGCACAGATACGCAGTATTTT.

The chain links TRBV10-1 to TRBJ1-1; D ambiguous. CDR3 length equals 13 residues. V was cut by 6 bases and J by 0 bases, with 8 bases left in between. The germline CDR1 and CDR2 sequences are WNHNN and SYGVQD (reference sequence). CDR3 protein: CASSRTLNTEAFF. CDR3 sequence (DNA): TGCGCCAGCAGCCGCACACTGAACACTGAAGCTTTCTTT.

The chain couples TRBV11-2 to TRBJ2-7; D assignment may be TRBD1 or TRBD2 (6 bases each). This CDR3 region has 19 residues. CDR1 is SGHAT and CDR2 is FQNNGV in the germline V gene. Trimming stripped 0 bases from V and 4 bases from J, with 25 bases between. CDR3 region: CASSLDGLRRGRGLYEQYF. CDR3 coding DNA: TGTGCCAGCAGCTTAGATGGGTTGAGGAGGGGCAGGGGCCTATACGAGCAGTACTTC.

The chain is built from TRBV6-6 and TRBJ1-1; 7 positions agree with TRBD1. The V gene end was trimmed by 6 bases and the J gene end by 6 bases; junction bases not matched to a gene: 10. The length of the CDR3 is 14 residues. The germline V gene has CDR1 MNHNY and CDR2 SVGAGI (reference sequence). The CDR3 nucleotides are TGTGCCAGCAGAGGACGACAGGGTCCTGCTGAAGCTTTCTTT. It is translated as CASRGRQGPAEAFF.

This clone occurred once. J is TRBJ1-6 and V is TRBV9; 9 bases match TRBD1. Trimming took 0 bases from V and 8 from J; bases not matched to a gene: 3. The CDR3 consists of 15 residues. Germline values: CDR1 SGDLS, CDR2 YYNGEE. The chain's CDR3 is CASSVGGQGDSPLHF. CDR3 in DNA: TGTGCCAGCAGCGTAGGGGGACAGGGAGATTCACCCCTCCACTTT. The full variable domain, completed using reference TRBV9 and TRBJ1-6, is DSGVTQTPKHLITATGQRVTLRCSPRSGDLSVYWYQQSLDQGLQFLIQYYNGEERAKGNILERFSAQQFPDLHSELNLSSLELGDSALYFCASSVGGQGDSPLHFGNGTRLTVT.

This clone was picked up one time. The J gene is TRBJ1-1, the V gene TRBV28, with D possibly being TRBD1 (6 bases). The CDR3 length is 13 residues. Germline CDR1 reads MDHEN; CDR2 reads SYDVKM. V dropped 6 bases and J dropped 3 bases, with 11 bases sitting between them. The CDR3 nucleotides are TGTGCCAGCAGGAGGGGGGCGGACACTGAAGCTTTCTTT. It is translated as CASRRGADTEAFF.

The CDR3 nucleotides read TGCGCCAGCAGTGAAGGGGACTATGGCTACACCTTC. This gives the protein CASSEGDYGYTF. The chain is built from TRBV5-1 and TRBJ1-2, with TRBD1 as a possible D gene (5 bases). V shed 5 bases and J shed 3 bases, with 8 bases lying between them. Germline loops: CDR1 SGHRS, CDR2 YFSETQ. The CDR3 runs to 12 residues.

This clone was counted once. The chain employs TRBV5-1 and TRBJ1-4; D is ambiguous. The length of the CDR3 is 17 residues. Germline CDR1 SGHRS, CDR2 YFSETQ. V gave up 3 bases and J gave up 8 bases, with 23 bases separating them. This CDR3 is CASSYEIVTEPGEKLFF. In DNA, the CDR3 is TGCGCCAGCAGCTACGAAATCGTCACAGAGCCGGGGGAAAAACTGTTTTTT. Supplemented by reference TRBV5-1 and TRBJ1-4, the full variable domain reads KAGVTQTPRYLIKTRGQQVTLSCSPISGHRSVSWYQQTPGQGLQFLFEYFSETQRNKGNFPGRFSGRQFSNSRSEMNVSTLELGDSALYLCASSYEIVTEPGEKLFFGSGTQLSVL.

V usage is TRBV19 and J usage is TRBJ1-2; 10 positions agree with TRBD1. Germline V gives CDR1 LNHDA, CDR2 SQIVND (reference sequence). The CDR3 length is 15 residues. The V gene end was trimmed by 4 bases and the J gene end by 3 bases; junction bases not matched to a gene: 5. CDR3 in amino acids: CASSTRDRGYYGYTF. The CDR3 DNA is TGTGCCAGTAGTACCCGGGACAGGGGATACTATGGCTACACCTTC.

A remark on this clone: Other DNA sequences in the sample encode the same CDR3. The CDR3 sequence is CASRRQSNQPQHF. The CDR3 DNA follows: TGTGCCAGCAGGAGACAGAGCAATCAGCCCCAGCATTTT. The V gene is TRBV28, the J gene TRBJ1-5; D may be TRBD1 (5 bases). V was clipped by 6 bases and J by 1 base, with 7 bases between them. The length of the CDR3 is 13 residues. Germline V lookup: CDR1 MDHEN, CDR2 SYDVKM.

The chain uses TRBV10-3 and TRBJ1-1, with 8 bases aligning to TRBD1. CDR1 is ENHRY, CDR2 SYGVKD, per germline. The ends lost 5 bases at V and 5 bases at J; junction bases unmatched: 4. CDR3 length: 13 amino acids. The CDR3 loop reads CAISRTGRTEAFF. The CDR3 DNA follows: TGTGCCATCAGTAGGACAGGGAGGACTGAAGCTTTCTTT.